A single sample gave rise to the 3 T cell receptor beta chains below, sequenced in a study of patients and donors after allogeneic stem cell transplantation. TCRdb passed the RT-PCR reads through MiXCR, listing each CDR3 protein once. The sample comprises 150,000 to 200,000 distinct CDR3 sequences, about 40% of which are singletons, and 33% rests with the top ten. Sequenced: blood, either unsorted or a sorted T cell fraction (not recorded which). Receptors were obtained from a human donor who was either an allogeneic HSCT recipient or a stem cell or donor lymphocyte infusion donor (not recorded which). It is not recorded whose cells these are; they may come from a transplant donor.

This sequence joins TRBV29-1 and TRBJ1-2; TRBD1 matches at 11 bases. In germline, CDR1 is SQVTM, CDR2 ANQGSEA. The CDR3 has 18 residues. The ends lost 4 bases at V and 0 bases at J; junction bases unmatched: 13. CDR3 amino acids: CSVVLVLGQGVTNYGYTF. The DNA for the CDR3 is TGCAGCGTTGTTTTAGTTTTGGGACAGGGGGTTACTAACTATGGCTACACCTTC.

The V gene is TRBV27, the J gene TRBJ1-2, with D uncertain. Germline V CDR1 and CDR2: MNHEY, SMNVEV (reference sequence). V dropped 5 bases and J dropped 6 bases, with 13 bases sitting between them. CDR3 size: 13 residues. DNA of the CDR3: TGTGCCAGCAGTCCCTCCCCAAAGAATGGCTACACCTTC. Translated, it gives CASSPSPKNGYTF.

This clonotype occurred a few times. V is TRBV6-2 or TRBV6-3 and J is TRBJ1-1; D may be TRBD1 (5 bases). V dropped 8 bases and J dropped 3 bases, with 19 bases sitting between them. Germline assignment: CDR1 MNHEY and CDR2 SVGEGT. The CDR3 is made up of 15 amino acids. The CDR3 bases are TGTGCCAGCCTGCCTGTTGTTTTAGGGGACACTGAAGCTTTCTTT. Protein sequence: CASLPVVLGDTEAFF.